This T cell receptor beta chain is from a study of CD8+ T cells in alopecia areata. Regarding the study as a whole: Clonality in the scalp and expanded CD8+ clones ranked among the top 100 were significantly decreased by tofacitinib. Since there was just one nonresponder, nobody can yet say how baseline CD8+ expansion ties to response. More clonal than normal scalp was lesional scalp, particularly alopecia totalis/universalis.

The treatment: oral pan-JAK inhibitor, 5-10 mg twice daily. Samples from alopecia areata patients were lesional scalp punch biopsies and peripheral blood. This clone was recorded a few times. Its antigen is currently unknown. Mismatch with germline at one junction end may stem from a read error. The sequencing template was cDNA reverse transcribed from extracted RNA. Sequenced by immunoSEQ multiplex PCR; TCRdb stores in-frame clones only, minus some. The data show 64,000 or so clones, about half seen once. Sequencing used CD8+ T cells sorted from blood, obtained at approximately week 39, from a patient treated with tofacitinib. This sequence originates from a human donor with alopecia areata.

CDR3 DNA sequence: TGTGCCAGCAGCTTAGAGTTGCGGTCCTTCGAGCAGTACTTC. This gives the protein CASSLELRSFEQYF. The rearrangement joins TRBV7-2 to TRBJ2-7, with D unresolved. Looked up from germline, CDR1 is SGHTA and CDR2 is FQGNSA. This CDR3 is 14 amino acids long.